A single sample gave rise to the 30 T cell receptor beta chains below, sequenced in a study of shared clonotypes between healthy human individuals. Assay used: immunoSEQ multiplex PCR; TCRdb lists only in-frame clones, some missing. The profile shows more than 1,200,000 clones, just under 99% of them singletons. What was sequenced was naive CD4+ T cells sorted from blood. Noted subset: CD45RA+ positively selected. The receptors shown here come from a man under 40 in good health.

The chain couples TRBV2 to TRBJ1-1, with a tentative D call TRBD1 (6 bases). The CDR3 spans 15 residues. With 7 bases removed from V and 0 bases from J, the gap between germline ends came to 15 bases. The V gene's germline CDR1 is SNHLY and CDR2 FYNNEI. The CDR3 loop reads CASKRGDRLNTEAFF. CDR3 nucleotide sequence: TGTGCCAGCAAGAGAGGAGACAGGCTGAACACTGAAGCTTTCTTT.

This clone was observed a single time. V usage is TRBV18 and J usage is TRBJ2-6; tentative D call: TRBD1 (6 bases). CDR3 length equals 19 residues. Germline V gene data show CDR1 as KGHSH and CDR2 as LQKENI. V shed 0 bases and J shed 0 bases, with 15 bases lying between them. CDR3 in amino acids: CASSPPGAGPLSGANVLTF. CDR3 in DNA: TGTGCCAGCTCACCACCGGGGGCAGGCCCACTCTCTGGGGCCAACGTCCTGACTTTC.

This chain joins TRBV5-1 and TRBJ1-1; no definite D call. Trimming took off 5 bases at V and 1 base at J, with 12 bases between the two ends. The CDR3 has 14 residues. Germline CDR1 is SGHRS and CDR2 is YFSETQ. The CDR3 sequence: CASRSDPQNTEAFF. The CDR3 DNA reads as TGCGCCAGCAGGTCTGACCCACAGAACACTGAAGCTTTCTTT.

The chain carries TRBV7-9 and TRBJ2-7; no definite D call. Trimming took off 2 bases at V and 1 base at J, with 9 bases between the two ends. The CDR3 has 14 residues. In germline, CDR1 is SEHNR, CDR2 FQNEAQ (reference sequence). The DNA of the CDR3 is TGTGCCAGCAGCTTAATCGCGGAGTCCTACGAGCAGTACTTC. It yields the protein CASSLIAESYEQYF. Full variable domain (missing parts from reference TRBV7-9 and TRBJ2-7): DTGVSQNPRHKITKRGQNVTFRCDPISEHNRLYWYRQTLGQGPEFLTYFQNEAQLEKSRLLSDRFSAERPKGSFSTLEIQRTEQGDSAMYLCASSLIAESYEQYFGPGTRLTVT.

V is TRBV7-2 and J is TRBJ2-1; TRBD2 is a possible D gene (6 bases). Trimming shortened V by 1 base and J by 8 bases, and 15 bases separated the two germline ends. The CDR3 has 15 amino acids. Per the germline V gene, CDR1 is SGHTA and CDR2 is FQGNSA. The CDR3 DNA reads as TGTGCCAGCAGCTTAGTGCACGGGAGCGGTTATGAGCAGTTCTTC. It is translated as CASSLVHGSGYEQFF.

This clone was seen only once. The gene calls are TRBV7-9 and TRBJ1-1, with 7 bases that match TRBD1. V lost 5 bases and J lost 2; bases outside the gene matches: 8. There are 15 residues in the CDR3. Germline CDR1 SEHNR, CDR2 FQNEAQ (reference sequence). CDR3 nucleotide sequence: TGTGCCAGCAGCCTAATCAGGGGGATTAACACTGAAGCTTTCTTT. Translated: CASSLIRGINTEAFF.

The chain recombines TRBV18 with TRBJ2-7, with D possibly matching TRBD2 (6 bases). Germline CDR1 and CDR2: KGHSH and LQKENI. V was pared by 2 bases and J by 0 bases, with 8 bases between. The CDR3 has 14 residues. The CDR3 here is CASSPWRDSYEQYF. In DNA form, the CDR3 reads TGTGCCAGCTCACCATGGAGGGACTCCTACGAGCAGTACTTC.

V gene TRBV5-1 combines with J gene TRBJ2-5; TRBD1 or TRBD2 may be the D gene (6 bases each). Trimming removed 1 base at V and 4 bases at J, with 14 bases between. The CDR3 covers 15 residues. Germline assignment: CDR1 SGHRS and CDR2 YFSETQ. The CDR3 reads CASSLSSGAGETQYF. The CDR3 DNA sequence: TGCGCCAGCAGCTTGTCTTCGGGGGCGGGAGAGACCCAGTACTTC. Complete variable domain (other parts from reference TRBV5-1 and TRBJ2-5): KAGVTQTPRYLIKTRGQQVTLSCSPISGHRSVSWYQQTPGQGLQFLFEYFSETQRNKGNFPGRFSGRQFSNSRSEMNVSTLELGDSALYLCASSLSSGAGETQYFGPGTRLLVL.

The chain joins TRBV7-8 to TRBJ2-7; D tentatively fits TRBD1 or TRBD2 (5 bases each). Germline V lookup: CDR1 SGHVS, CDR2 FQNEAQ. This CDR3 spans 16 amino acids. V lost 0 bases, J lost 6 bases, and 18 bases lay in between. This chain's CDR3 is CASSLARARGPSEQYF. CDR3 nucleotides: TGTGCCAGCAGCTTAGCGCGGGCTCGGGGCCCCTCCGAGCAGTACTTC.

The chain has TRBV5-4 and TRBJ1-2, with D maybe TRBD1 (5 bases). CDR1 is SGHNT, CDR2 YYREEE, per germline (reference sequence). The length of the CDR3 is 13 residues. The V gene lost 4 bases and the J gene lost 1 base, with 8 bases spanning the gap. The CDR3 region is CASSRGINYGYTF. The CDR3 DNA is TGTGCCAGCAGCCGGGGGATTAACTATGGCTACACCTTC. The whole variable domain, remainder taken from reference TRBV5-4 and TRBJ1-2, is ETGVTQSPTHLIKTRGQQVTLRCSSQSGHNTVSWYQQALGQGPQFIFQYYREEENGRGNFPPRFSGLQFPNYSSELNVNALELDDSALYLCASSRGINYGYTFGSGTRLTVV.

The V gene is TRBV5-1, the J gene TRBJ2-3; 7 bases align to TRBD1. The length of the CDR3 is 14 residues. V dropped 5 bases and J dropped 0; count of bases not matched to a gene: 3. The V gene's germline CDR1 is SGHRS and CDR2 YFSETQ. The CDR3 reads CASSTGESTDTQYF. CDR3 bases: TGCGCCAGCAGTACAGGGGAAAGCACAGATACGCAGTATTTT. The whole variable domain, remainder taken from reference TRBV5-1 and TRBJ2-3, is KAGVTQTPRYLIKTRGQQVTLSCSPISGHRSVSWYQQTPGQGLQFLFEYFSETQRNKGNFPGRFSGRQFSNSRSEMNVSTLELGDSALYLCASSTGESTDTQYFGPGTRLTVL.

This chain links TRBV6-5 with TRBJ2-1; the match to TRBD2 covers 7 bases. The J segment lost 6 bases and the V segment lost 2 bases, leaving 4 bases of the junction unmatched. Looked up from germline, CDR1 is MNHEY and CDR2 is SVGAGI. This CDR3 comprises 14 residues. The CDR3 nucleotides read TGTGCCAGCAGTTACCTGACTAGCCCCAATGAGCAGTTCTTC. Translation: CASSYLTSPNEQFF.

The chain combines TRBV5-5 with TRBJ2-2; 12 positions agree with TRBD2. V shed 4 bases and J 5 bases; nucleotides not matched to a gene: 6. This CDR3 has 16 residues. CDR1 and CDR2 (germline): SGHKS, YYEKEE (reference sequence). CDR3 sequence: CASSPTSGSYTGELFF. DNA of the CDR3: TGTGCCAGCAGCCCGACTAGCGGGAGTTATACCGGGGAGCTGTTTTTT.

The V gene is TRBV7-2, the J gene TRBJ2-3; the D is unclear. The CDR3 totals 14 residues. CDR1 is SGHTA and CDR2 is FQGNSA in the germline V gene. V gave up 0 bases and J gave up 4 bases, with 8 bases separating them. This CDR3 reads CASSLARVSDTQYF. As DNA, the CDR3 is TGTGCCAGCAGCTTAGCGCGCGTTTCAGATACGCAGTATTTT.

V usage is TRBV7-9 and J usage is TRBJ2-3; 9 bases match TRBD1. V trimming: 3 bases; J trimming: 0 bases; junction bases outside the gene matches: 4. The CDR3 runs to 16 residues. The germline gives CDR1 SEHNR, CDR2 FQNEAQ (reference sequence). The CDR3 nucleotides are TGTGCCAGCAGCTTCTCGGGGACAGGGAGCACAGATACGCAGTATTTT. Its translation: CASSFSGTGSTDTQYF.

The chain employs TRBV18 and TRBJ2-7; tentatively, D is TRBD1 (5 bases). V dropped 3 bases and J dropped 1 base, with 10 bases sitting between them. The germline CDR1 and CDR2 sequences are KGHSH and LQKENI. This CDR3 contains 14 residues. The CDR3: CASSPVQGSYEQYF. The CDR3 DNA is TGTGCCAGCTCACCGGTCCAGGGATCCTACGAGCAGTACTTC. The full variable domain, its missing parts supplied by reference TRBV18 and TRBJ2-7, is NAGVMQNPRHLVRRRGQEARLRCSPMKGHSHVYWYRQLPEEGLKFMVYLQKENIIDESGMPKERFSAEFPKEGPSILRIQQVVRGDSAAYFCASSPVQGSYEQYFGPGTRLTVT.

The chain joins TRBV6-5 to TRBJ1-3; D ambiguous. Germline CDR1 is MNHEY and CDR2 is SVGAGI. This CDR3 contains 15 residues. V lost 2 bases and J 0 bases, leaving 8 bases between the germline ends. CDR3 coding DNA: TGTGCCAGCAGTTACGCCAGAGGCTCTGGAAACACCATATATTTT. Amino acid sequence: CASSYARGSGNTIYF.

The V and J genes are TRBV10-1 and TRBJ2-7; 12 bases fit TRBD1. Germline V gives CDR1 WNHNN, CDR2 SYGVQD (reference sequence). V was clipped by 4 bases and J by 6 bases; unmatched bases: 4. This CDR3 is built from 14 residues. The CDR3 bases are TGCGCCAGCAGTGGGGACAGGGGGCTACGCGAGCAGTACTTC. Encoded protein: CASSGDRGLREQYF.

V and J are TRBV11-2 and TRBJ2-5, with D possibly TRBD1 on 5 matching bases. The CDR3 runs to 15 residues. The V end lost 7 bases, the J end lost 5 bases, and 20 bases lay between the germline ends. Germline lookup yields CDR1 SGHAT and CDR2 FQNNGV. The CDR3 DNA follows: TGTGCCAGCACCGATAACAGGTCCCCCCGCGAGACCCAGTACTTC. This encodes CASTDNRSPRETQYF. Full variable domain (rest looked up from reference TRBV11-2 and TRBJ2-5): EAGVAQSPRYKIIEKRQSVAFWCNPISGHATLYWYQQILGQGPKLLIQFQNNGVVDDSQLPKDRFSAERLKGVDSTLKIQPAKLEDSAVYLCASTDNRSPRETQYFGPGTRLLVL.

The chain employs TRBV29-1 and TRBJ2-1; the match to TRBD2 covers 10 bases. The CDR3 has 18 residues. After removal of 5 bases from V and 2 bases from J, the junction contained 15 bases not matched to a gene. Per germline, CDR1 SQVTM and CDR2 ANQGSEA. This CDR3 reads CSVRPKFLAGEAYNEQFF. CDR3 nucleotides: TGCAGCGTTCGCCCTAAATTTCTAGCGGGAGAAGCCTACAATGAGCAGTTCTTC.

The rearrangement uses TRBV27 and TRBJ2-7; D gene uncertain. Germline loops: CDR1 MNHEY, CDR2 SMNVEV (reference sequence). V was pared by 1 base and J by 1 base, with 14 bases between. The CDR3 is made up of 16 amino acids. DNA for the CDR3: TGTGCCAGCAGTTTATGGCCCCCGGGCAAGTCCTACGAGCAGTACTTC. Its protein is CASSLWPPGKSYEQYF.

This chain connects TRBV28 to TRBJ1-5, with D uncertain. Trimming removed 5 bases from V and 9 bases from J, with 11 bases in between. Looked up from germline, CDR1 is MDHEN and CDR2 is SYDVKM. This CDR3 region has 12 residues. DNA of the CDR3: TGTGCCAGCAGTCCGGATTACGGGCCCCAGCATTTT. Residues: CASSPDYGPQHF.

The chain links TRBV5-8 to TRBJ2-2; 14 bases match TRBD2. This CDR3 is built from 16 residues. Trimming removed 4 bases from V and 6 bases from J; junction bases left unmatched: 5. Germline lookup yields CDR1 SGHTS and CDR2 YDEGEE. The CDR3 sequence: CASSGGTSGRPGELFF. The CDR3 nucleotides are TGTGCCAGCAGCGGGGGGACTAGCGGGAGACCCGGGGAGCTGTTTTTT.

The rearrangement uses TRBV7-2 and TRBJ2-2, with 8 bases matching TRBD2. CDR3 size: 14 residues. V shed 5 bases, J shed 5 bases, and the junction held 4 bases outside the gene matches. Germline V CDR1 and CDR2: SGHTA, FQGNSA. CDR3 region: CASSPGTSTGELFF. The CDR3 DNA reads TGTGCCAGCAGCCCCGGGACTAGTACCGGGGAGCTGTTTTTT.

This CDR3 reads CASSPELYPQYF. The CDR3 DNA sequence: TGCGCCAGCAGCCCCGAGCTCTATCCGCAGTATTTT. The gene calls are TRBV4-1 and TRBJ2-3; D ambiguous. This CDR3 comprises 12 residues. Trimming removed 4 bases from V and 10 bases from J, with 12 bases in between. Germline values: CDR1 MGHRA, CDR2 YSYEKL.

In DNA, the CDR3 is TGTGCCAGCAGCTTGGGCTGGGAGGGCCCCAATGAGCAGTTCTTC. Residues: CASSLGWEGPNEQFF. The rearrangement joins TRBV5-4 to TRBJ2-1; the match to TRBD2 covers 7 bases. The CDR3 loop spans 15 amino acids. The germline V gene encodes CDR1 SGHNT and CDR2 YYREEE (reference sequence). J lost 6 bases, V lost 0 bases, and 6 bases had no gene match.

V usage is TRBV27 and J usage is TRBJ1-1, with D possibly TRBD1 on 5 matching bases. V shed 9 bases and J shed 0 bases, with 11 bases lying between them. Germline V gives CDR1 MNHEY, CDR2 SMNVEV (reference sequence). The CDR3 runs to 13 residues. As DNA, the CDR3 is TGTGCCAGTAGGCGACAGTTGAACACTGAAGCTTTCTTT. It translates to CASRRQLNTEAFF.

The V call is TRBV6-5, the J call TRBJ2-3; possible D gene TRBD2, 6 bases. CDR1 and CDR2 from the germline V gene are MNHEY and SVGAGI. Trimming removed 5 bases from V and 2 bases from J, with 14 bases in between. CDR3 length: 15 residues. This CDR3 is CASSRAGTPTDTQYF. The DNA of the CDR3 is TGTGCCAGCAGTCGGGCGGGAACACCCACAGATACGCAGTATTTT.

Concerning this clone: This sample also contains other DNA sequences that code for the same CDR3. The chain uses TRBV10-2 and TRBJ1-1; TRBD1 matches at 8 bases. V lost 8 bases to trimming and J lost 1 base; unmatched junction nucleotides: 3. The germline V gene encodes CDR1 WSHSY and CDR2 SAAADI. The CDR3 is made up of 13 amino acids. CDR3 nucleotides: TGCGCCAGCTCGGACAGGGCGAACACTGAAGCTTTCTTT. It yields the protein CASSDRANTEAFF.

The chain employs TRBV5-1 and TRBJ2-7, with 7 bases aligning to TRBD1. V shed 1 base and J 6 bases; nucleotides not matched to a gene: 13. From germline, CDR1 is SGHRS and CDR2 YFSETQ. The length of the CDR3 is 16 residues. CDR3 nucleotide sequence: TGCGCCAGCAGCTTGCAAACCACCGGGAACAGGGGCGAGCAGTACTTC. Translating gives CASSLQTTGNRGEQYF.